This T cell receptor (beta chain) is drawn from a study of T cell responses to AZD1222 COVID-19 vaccine. Study-wide findings and caveats: In a largely white British group with more females than males, clonal diversity was possibly underestimated.

Researchers grouped second doses given at about 4 or about 12 weeks into one pool. To note about this clone: Its antigen is unknown.

Trimming left V 5 bases short and J 6 bases short, with 16 bases between. Germline CDR1 and CDR2: SEHNR and FQNEAQ (reference sequence). This CDR3 has 15 amino acids. Some clones are missing from TCRdb's copy, which holds only in-frame ones; the method was immunoSEQ multiplex PCR. The table records about 120,000 clones, roughly 92% of them present only once. The chain links TRBV7-9 to TRBJ1-4; D is ambiguous. The source was peripheral blood, collected 28 days after the second AZD1222 dose. The clonotype was recovered from an adult who received the AZD1222 COVID-19 vaccine. The chain's CDR3 is CASSPGRGWDEKLFF. CDR3 bases: TGTGCCAGCAGCCCGGGCCGAGGGTGGGATGAAAAACTGTTTTTT.